Included here is one TCR beta chain sequence, with context. Its specificity is unknown. Primers used in a second PCR of roughly 6 to 11 cycles were a sample-barcoded 5' primer and a J-beta primer mix. TCRdb reanalysed the 5' RACE reads using MiXCR and keeps one entry per CDR3 protein. Of under 800,000 distinct CDR3 sequences in the sample, about 40% were seen once. Per sample, a minimum of 6 million PBMCs were isolated. At least 5.5 micrograms of total RNA were extracted per sample. This record comes from a study of blood T cells in healthy people across ages. Study-wide points: A conclusive naive versus antigen-experienced comparison was prevented by the unsorted PBMCs.

Germline CDR1 is MDHEN and CDR2 is SYDVKM. The CDR3 length is 13 residues. Trimming took 3 bases from V and 3 from J, leaving 9 bases between them. J is TRBJ2-7 and V is TRBV28, with no clear D. This TCR was sampled from a woman aged 60-70 years in good health. Specimen: blood. In nucleotides, the CDR3 is TGTGCCAGCAGTTTTAGAATTGACTACGAGCAGTACTTC. Its translation is CASSFRIDYEQYF.